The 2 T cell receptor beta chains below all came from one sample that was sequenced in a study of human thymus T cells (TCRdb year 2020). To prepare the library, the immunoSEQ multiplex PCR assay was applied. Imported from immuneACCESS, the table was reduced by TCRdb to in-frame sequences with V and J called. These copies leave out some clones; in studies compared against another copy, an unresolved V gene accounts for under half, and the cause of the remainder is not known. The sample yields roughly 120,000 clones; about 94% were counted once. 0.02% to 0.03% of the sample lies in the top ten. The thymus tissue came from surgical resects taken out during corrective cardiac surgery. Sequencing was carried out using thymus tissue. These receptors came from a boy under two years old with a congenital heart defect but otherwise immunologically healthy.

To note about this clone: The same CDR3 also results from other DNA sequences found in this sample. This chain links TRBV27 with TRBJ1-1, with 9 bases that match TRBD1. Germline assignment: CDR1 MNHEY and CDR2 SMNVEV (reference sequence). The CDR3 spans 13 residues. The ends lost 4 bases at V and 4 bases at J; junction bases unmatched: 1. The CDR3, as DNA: TGTGCCAGCAGTTCGACAGGGGGCACTGAAGCTTTCTTT. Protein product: CASSSTGGTEAFF.

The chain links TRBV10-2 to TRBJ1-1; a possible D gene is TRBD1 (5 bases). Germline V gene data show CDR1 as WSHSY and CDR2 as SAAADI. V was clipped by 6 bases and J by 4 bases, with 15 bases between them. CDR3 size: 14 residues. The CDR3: CASSPIGEGTEAFF. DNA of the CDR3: TGCGCCAGCAGCCCAATAGGGGAAGGCACTGAAGCTTTCTTT.